The 21 T cell receptor beta chains reported below all come from one sample, sequenced in a study of blood T cell repertoires in COVID-19. Sequencing used immunoSEQ multiplex PCR; TCRdb keeps in-frame clones, though not all of them. The data hold around 110,000 clones, with approximately 90% observed a single time. Material for sequencing was peripheral blood. The receptor source for this set is a human donor with active COVID-19. The donor label of this sample is uncertain.

The rearrangement links TRBV7-9 to TRBJ2-3, with 14 bases that match TRBD2. Germline V gene lookup returns CDR1 SEHNR and CDR2 FQNEAQ (reference sequence). The V and J ends lost 6 bases and 6 bases, in that order; junction bases with no gene match: 8. This CDR3 has 16 amino acids. The CDR3 sequence is CASRTTSGGADDTQYF. CDR3 sequence (DNA): TGTGCCAGCAGAACGACTAGCGGGGGGGCAGATGATACGCAGTATTTT.

The chain uses TRBV5-4 and TRBJ2-7, with D possibly being TRBD2 (6 bases). V lost 2 bases and J lost 3, with 15 bases in between. Per the germline V gene, CDR1 is SGHNT and CDR2 is YYREEE (reference sequence). The CDR3 runs to 15 residues. CDR3: CASSFAGRPIYEQYF. As DNA, the CDR3 is TGTGCCAGCAGCTTTGCGGGGCGCCCAATCTACGAGCAGTACTTC. Looking up the rest from reference TRBV5-4 and TRBJ2-7 gives the full variable domain: ETGVTQSPTHLIKTRGQQVTLRCSSQSGHNTVSWYQQALGQGPQFIFQYYREEENGRGNFPPRFSGLQFPNYSSELNVNALELDDSALYLCASSFAGRPIYEQYFGPGTRLTVT.

This rearrangement joins TRBV18 to TRBJ2-3; the D is unclear. V lost 2 bases and J lost 6, with 6 bases in between. The CDR3 consists of 12 residues. CDR1 KGHSH and CDR2 LQKENI come from the germline V gene. The CDR3: CASSPFGDTQYF. The CDR3 DNA sequence: TGTGCCAGCTCACCATTCGGGGATACGCAGTATTTT.

The chain employs TRBV5-1 and TRBJ2-5; TRBD2 matches at 7 bases. From germline, CDR1 is SGHRS and CDR2 YFSETQ. This CDR3 spans 15 amino acids. After removal of 0 bases from V and 5 bases from J, the junction contained 7 bases not matched to a gene. CDR3 DNA: TGCGCCAGCAGCTTGGGGAGACTAGCCTCGGAGACCCAGTACTTC. Protein: CASSLGRLASETQYF.

The chain couples TRBV9 to TRBJ2-2, with 7 bases that match TRBD1. With V trimmed by 0 bases and J by 7 bases, 9 bases remained unmatched. There are 16 residues in the CDR3. The V gene's germline CDR1 is SGDLS and CDR2 YYNGEE. The CDR3 sequence: CASSVALDRANGELFF. In DNA form, the CDR3 reads TGTGCCAGCAGCGTAGCCCTCGACAGGGCCAACGGGGAGCTGTTTTTT.

This clone was seen just once. The V gene is TRBV7-9, the J gene TRBJ2-1, with a weak D call TRBD1 (6 bases). With 1 base removed from V and 6 bases from J, the gap between germline ends came to 10 bases. There are 14 residues in the CDR3. From germline, CDR1 is SEHNR and CDR2 FQNEAQ (reference sequence). CDR3 loop: CASSLEQGGNEQFF. The CDR3 DNA reads as TGTGCCAGCAGCTTAGAACAGGGCGGCAATGAGCAGTTCTTC.

With respect to this clone: This same CDR3 is encoded by further DNA sequences in the sample. The V and J genes are TRBV4-1 and TRBJ2-7; 7 nucleotides align to TRBD1. This CDR3 is 15 amino acids long. Losses at the gene ends were 1 base for V and 0 bases for J; bases not matched to a gene: 3. In germline, CDR1 is MGHRA, CDR2 YSYEKL. The CDR3 coding sequence is TGCGCCAGCAGCCAAGGACAGGGACCCTCCTACGAGCAGTACTTC. This gives the protein CASSQGQGPSYEQYF.

This sequence joins TRBV24-1 and TRBJ2-3; 16 bases map to TRBD2. V dropped 3 bases and J dropped 4; count of bases not matched to a gene: 3. The CDR3 has 17 residues. CDR1 is KGHDR, CDR2 SFDVKD, per germline. This chain's CDR3 is CATSDPGLAGGPDTQYF. The CDR3 DNA reads as TGTGCCACCAGTGATCCGGGACTAGCGGGGGGGCCAGATACGCAGTATTTT.

The gene calls are TRBV3-1 (or the pseudogene TRBV3-2) and TRBJ2-1; TRBD2 agrees at 12 bases. This CDR3 region has 15 residues. Looked up from germline, CDR1 is LGHDT and CDR2 is YNNKEL (reference sequence). Germline trimming cut 5 bases from V and 9 bases from J; bases unmatched to any gene: 8. CDR3 region: CASSDPSGGVSEQFF. DNA for the CDR3: TGTGCCAGCAGCGACCCTAGCGGGGGGGTTAGTGAGCAGTTCTTC.

This sequence joins TRBV5-5 and TRBJ1-3; D ambiguous. Looked up from germline, CDR1 is SGHKS and CDR2 is YYEKEE (reference sequence). V gave up 2 bases and J gave up 1 base, with 7 bases separating them. This CDR3 has 14 amino acids. This CDR3 reads CASSFRLSGNTIYF. For the CDR3, the DNA is TGTGCCAGCAGCTTCCGTCTGTCTGGAAACACCATATATTTT.

In its sample, this clone was seen once. This sequence joins TRBV27 and TRBJ2-7; perhaps TRBD2 as D (5 bases). Deletions cut 2 bases from V and 2 bases from J, with 13 bases between. The germline CDR1 and CDR2 sequences are MNHEY and SMNVEV (reference sequence). The CDR3 spans 15 residues. The CDR3 is CASSLKQRVPYEQYF. CDR3 in DNA: TGTGCCAGCAGTTTAAAACAGAGGGTCCCCTACGAGCAGTACTTC.

The gene calls are TRBV18 and TRBJ1-5, with D perhaps TRBD1 (5 bases). CDR3 length: 15 residues. Germline loops: CDR1 KGHSH, CDR2 LQKENI. V shed 1 base and J shed 4 bases, with 11 bases lying between them. The CDR3 here is CASSPLAGTNQPQHF. The CDR3 region has the DNA TGTGCCAGCTCACCACTGGCGGGGACTAATCAGCCCCAGCATTTT. The variable domain in full, completed from reference TRBV18 and TRBJ1-5, reads NAGVMQNPRHLVRRRGQEARLRCSPMKGHSHVYWYRQLPEEGLKFMVYLQKENIIDESGMPKERFSAEFPKEGPSILRIQQVVRGDSAAYFCASSPLAGTNQPQHFGDGTRLSIL.

As to this clone: This sample also contains other DNA sequences that code for the same CDR3. This chain connects TRBV11-2 to TRBJ2-7, with a weak D call TRBD2 (6 bases). CDR1 is SGHAT and CDR2 is FQNNGV in the germline V gene. V dropped 1 base and J dropped 0 bases, with 10 bases sitting between them. The CDR3 runs 15 residues. CDR3 in amino acids: CASSLAGGPSYEQYF. DNA for the CDR3: TGTGCCAGCAGCTTAGCCGGGGGACCCTCCTACGAGCAGTACTTC.

This chain joins TRBV4-3 and TRBJ1-5; 11 bases are a match to TRBD1. Losses at the gene ends were 1 base for V and 5 bases for J; bases not matched to a gene: 10. The CDR3 is 18 residues long. Germline assignment: CDR1 LGHNA and CDR2 YSLEER. CDR3 amino acids: CASSQGVLRTGGDQPQHF. The CDR3 bases are TGCGCCAGCAGCCAAGGAGTTCTGAGGACAGGGGGCGATCAGCCCCAGCATTTT.

The rearrangement links TRBV2 to TRBJ2-3, with D possibly matching TRBD1 (6 bases). V was clipped by 6 bases and J by 2 bases, with 18 bases between them. In germline, CDR1 is SNHLY, CDR2 FYNNEI. The CDR3 extends over 16 amino acids. The CDR3 DNA reads as TGTGCCAGCAGCGCCGACCTCAGGGGAATCACAGATACGCAGTATTTT. It codes for CASSADLRGITDTQYF.

V gene TRBV9 combines with J gene TRBJ2-2; no clear D gene. V was clipped by 0 bases and J by 8 bases, with 14 bases between them. The CDR3 runs to 15 residues. Germline CDR1 and CDR2: SGDLS and YYNGEE. The CDR3, as DNA: TGTGCCAGCAGCGTAGATGGAGCGCTTGGGGGGGAGCTGTTTTTT. The encoded protein is CASSVDGALGGELFF.

This rearrangement joins TRBV5-8 to TRBJ2-7; TRBD1 agrees at 9 bases. J lost 5 bases, V lost 4 bases, and 7 bases had no gene match. The germline V gene has CDR1 SGHTS and CDR2 YDEGEE. The CDR3 is 14 residues long. Written as DNA, the CDR3 is TGTGCCAGCAGCCCTATACAGGGGGCCCACGAGCAGTACTTC. This translates into CASSPIQGAHEQYF.

This chain's CDR3 is CASRSYRVLISYEQYF. The CDR3 DNA reads TGTGCCAGCAGGTCCTACAGGGTGCTAATCTCCTACGAGCAGTACTTC. This chain uses TRBV5-6 with TRBJ2-7; D might be TRBD1 (6 bases). V was shortened by 5 bases and J by 0 bases, with 18 bases between the two germline ends. This CDR3 contains 16 residues. Germline V lookup: CDR1 SGHDT, CDR2 YYEEEE.

The CDR3 spells CASSPLRGEVYEQYF. CDR3 DNA sequence: TGTGCCAGCTCACCACTCCGGGGGGAGGTCTACGAGCAGTACTTC. J is TRBJ2-7 and V is TRBV18, with 7 bases that match TRBD2. The CDR3 is 15 amino acids. Germline V lookup: CDR1 KGHSH, CDR2 LQKENI. After removal of 1 base from V and 3 bases from J, the junction contained 6 bases not matched to a gene.

The V call is TRBV6-5, the J call TRBJ2-7, with 10 bases fitting TRBD1. CDR3 size: 14 residues. Germline CDR1 MNHEY, CDR2 SVGAGI. Trimming took 6 bases from V and 3 from J; bases not matched to a gene: 5. CDR3 in amino acids: CASRATGGRYEQYF. CDR3 DNA: TGTGCCAGCAGAGCGACAGGGGGCCGCTACGAGCAGTACTTC.

The gene calls are TRBV27 and TRBJ1-2, with TRBD1 as a possible D gene (6 bases). The V gene lost 8 bases and the J gene lost 7 bases, with 14 bases spanning the gap. CDR3 length: 12 amino acids. Germline-derived CDR1 and CDR2 are MNHEY and SMNVEV (reference sequence). DNA for the CDR3: TGTGCCAGCCGGGGGGCCGGTCGTGGCTACACCTTC. It encodes CASRGAGRGYTF.